The 4 T cell receptor beta chains below come from one sample, sequenced in a study of identical twins. MiXCR was run by TCRdb on the 5' RACE reads, yielding one entry per CDR3 protein. Altogether around 490,000 distinct CDR3 sequences are present, 12% to 15% being singletons, with the ten largest covering roughly 0.42%. This sample was also put to use in a study of yellow fever vaccine responses in identical twins.

Sequences were obtained from CD4+ T cells sorted from blood. The receptor source for this set is a woman aged 18-29 years in good health.

The chain employs TRBV10-3 and TRBJ1-2, with D possibly TRBD1 on 5 matching bases. The CDR3 length is 13 residues. The V and J ends lost 0 bases and 6 bases respectively, with 8 bases between them. Germline CDR1 is ENHRY and CDR2 is SYGVKD. The CDR3 loop reads CAISESSGNGYTF. The CDR3 DNA sequence: TGTGCCATCAGTGAGTCGTCAGGGAATGGCTACACCTTC.

This clonotype was found a few times. CDR3 region: CASSLPGSLQDTQYF. CDR3 coding DNA: TGTGCCAGCAGTCTACCCGGCAGCTTACAAGATACGCAGTATTTT. This sequence joins TRBV28 and TRBJ2-3; D ambiguous. The germline CDR1 and CDR2 sequences are MDHEN and SYDVKM. With 5 bases removed from V and 5 bases from J, the gap between germline ends came to 17 bases. The CDR3 extends over 15 amino acids.

The V call is TRBV19, the J call TRBJ1-4, with unresolved D. CDR3 length equals 14 residues. V lost 6 bases and J lost 2, with 10 bases in between. CDR1 LNHDA and CDR2 SQIVND come from the germline V gene (reference sequence). The CDR3 loop reads CASRRSSTNEKLFF. CDR3 coding DNA: TGTGCCAGTAGAAGGTCCTCGACTAATGAAAAACTGTTTTTT.

The genes are TRBV29-1 and TRBJ1-1; TRBD1 agrees at 7 bases. The CDR3 contains 10 residues. The ends lost 3 bases at V and 9 bases at J; junction bases unmatched: 1. Looked up from germline, CDR1 is SQVTM and CDR2 is ANQGSEA. As DNA, the CDR3 is TGCAGCGTTGACAGGGGGAAAGCTTTCTTT. Amino acid sequence: CSVDRGKAFF.